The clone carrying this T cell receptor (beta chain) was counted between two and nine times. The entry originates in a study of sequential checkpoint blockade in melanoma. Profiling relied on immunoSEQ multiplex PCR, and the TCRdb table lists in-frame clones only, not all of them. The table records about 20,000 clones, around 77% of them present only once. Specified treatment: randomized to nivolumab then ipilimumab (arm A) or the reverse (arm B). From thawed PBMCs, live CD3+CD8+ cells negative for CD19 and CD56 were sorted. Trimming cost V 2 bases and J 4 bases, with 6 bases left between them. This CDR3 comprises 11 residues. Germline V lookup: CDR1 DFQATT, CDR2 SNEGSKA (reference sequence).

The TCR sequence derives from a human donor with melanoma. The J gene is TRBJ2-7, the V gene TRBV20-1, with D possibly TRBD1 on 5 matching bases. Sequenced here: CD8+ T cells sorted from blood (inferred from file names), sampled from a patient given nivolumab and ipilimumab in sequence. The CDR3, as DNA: TGCAGTGCTAGACAGGGATACGAGCAGTACTTC. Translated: CSARQGYEQYF.